The source of this TCR beta chain is a study of T cell repertoires in cytomegalovirus infection. TCRdb recomputed calls from the reads with MiXCR, one row per CDR3 protein. Among over 150,000 distinct CDR3 sequences listed, roughly an eighth were seen once. The CDR3 is 11 residues long. Trimming took 7 bases from V and 4 from J, leaving 5 bases between them. Per the germline V gene, CDR1 is MNHEY and CDR2 is SVGEGT. The TCR originated in a human donor in good health (CMV status not recorded). Some clones in this sample may be carry-over from other donors' samples. The material sequenced was PBMCs. This chain uses TRBV6-2 or TRBV6-3 with TRBJ2-1; D remains ambiguous. The DNA for the CDR3 is TGTGCCAGCAAAGGATACAATGAGCAGTTCTTC. This gives the protein CASKGYNEQFF.